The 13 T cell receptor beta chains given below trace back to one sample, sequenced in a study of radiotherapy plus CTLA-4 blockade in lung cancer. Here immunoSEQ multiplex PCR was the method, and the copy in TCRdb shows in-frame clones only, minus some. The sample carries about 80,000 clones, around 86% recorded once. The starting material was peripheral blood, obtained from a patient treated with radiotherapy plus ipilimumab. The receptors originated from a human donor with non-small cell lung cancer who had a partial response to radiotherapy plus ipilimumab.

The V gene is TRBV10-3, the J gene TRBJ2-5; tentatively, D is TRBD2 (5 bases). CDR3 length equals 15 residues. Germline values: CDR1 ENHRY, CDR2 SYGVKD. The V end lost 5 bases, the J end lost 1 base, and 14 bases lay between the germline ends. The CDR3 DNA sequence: TGTGCCATCAGTCCCCTGGGAGAGGCCCAAGAGACCCAGTACTTC. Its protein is CAISPLGEAQETQYF.

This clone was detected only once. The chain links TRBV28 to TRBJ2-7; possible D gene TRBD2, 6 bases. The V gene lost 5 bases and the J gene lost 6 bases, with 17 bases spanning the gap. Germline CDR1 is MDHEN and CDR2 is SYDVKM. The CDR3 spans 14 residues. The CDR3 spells CASSPPGRQGEQYV. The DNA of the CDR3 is TGTGCCAGCAGTCCCCCAGGGAGGCAGGGCGAGCAGTACGTC.

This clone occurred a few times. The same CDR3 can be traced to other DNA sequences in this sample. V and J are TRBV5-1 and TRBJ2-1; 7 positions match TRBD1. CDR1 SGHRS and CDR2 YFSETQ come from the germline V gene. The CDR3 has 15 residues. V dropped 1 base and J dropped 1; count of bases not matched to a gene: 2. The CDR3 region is CASSLTGESYNEQFF. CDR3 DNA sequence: TGCGCCAGCAGCTTGACAGGGGAGTCCTACAATGAGCAGTTCTTC.

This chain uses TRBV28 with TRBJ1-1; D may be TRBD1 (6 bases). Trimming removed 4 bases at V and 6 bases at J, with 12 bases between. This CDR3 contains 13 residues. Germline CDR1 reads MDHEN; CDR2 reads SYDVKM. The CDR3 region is CASSWPGGPEAFF. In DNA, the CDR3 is TGTGCCAGCAGTTGGCCGGGGGGGCCTGAAGCTTTCTTT.

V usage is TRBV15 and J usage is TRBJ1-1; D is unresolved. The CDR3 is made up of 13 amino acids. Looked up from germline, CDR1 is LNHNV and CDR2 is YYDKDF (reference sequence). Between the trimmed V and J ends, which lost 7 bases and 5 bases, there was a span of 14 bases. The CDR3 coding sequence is TGTGCCACCACCCGGCGGGCGTCGACTGAAGCTTTCTTT. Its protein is CATTRRASTEAFF.

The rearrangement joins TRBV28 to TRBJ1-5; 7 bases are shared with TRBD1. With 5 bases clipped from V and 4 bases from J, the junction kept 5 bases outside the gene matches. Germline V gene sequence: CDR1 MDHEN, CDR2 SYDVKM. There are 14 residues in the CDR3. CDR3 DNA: TGTGCCAGCAGTCCCACCAGGGGGAATCAGCCCCAGCATTTT. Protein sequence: CASSPTRGNQPQHF.

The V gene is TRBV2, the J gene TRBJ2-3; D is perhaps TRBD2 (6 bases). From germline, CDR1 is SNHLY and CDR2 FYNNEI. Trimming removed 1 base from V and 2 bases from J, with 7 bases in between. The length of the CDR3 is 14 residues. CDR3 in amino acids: CASSEGRDTDTQYF. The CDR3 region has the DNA TGTGCCAGCAGTGAAGGGCGGGACACAGATACGCAGTATTTT.

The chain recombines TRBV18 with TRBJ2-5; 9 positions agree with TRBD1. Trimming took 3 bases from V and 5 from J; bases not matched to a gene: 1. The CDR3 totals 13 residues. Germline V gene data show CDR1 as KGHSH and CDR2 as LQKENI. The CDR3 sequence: CASSPGQGETQYF. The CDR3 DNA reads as TGTGCCAGCTCACCCGGACAGGGGGAGACCCAGTACTTC.

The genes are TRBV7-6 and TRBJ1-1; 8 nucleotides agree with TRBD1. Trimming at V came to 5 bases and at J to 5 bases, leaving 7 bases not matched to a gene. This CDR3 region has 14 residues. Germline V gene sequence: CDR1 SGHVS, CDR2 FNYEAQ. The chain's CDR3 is CASSPDRGRTEAFF. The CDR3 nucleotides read TGTGCCAGCAGCCCCGACAGGGGTAGGACTGAAGCTTTCTTT.

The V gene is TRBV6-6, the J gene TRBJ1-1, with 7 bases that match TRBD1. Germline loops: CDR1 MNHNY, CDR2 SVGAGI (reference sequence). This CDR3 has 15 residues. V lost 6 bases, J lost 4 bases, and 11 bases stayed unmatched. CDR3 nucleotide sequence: TGTGCCAGCAGCAATAGACAGGGATTGGGCACTGAAGCTTTCTTT. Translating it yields CASSNRQGLGTEAFF.

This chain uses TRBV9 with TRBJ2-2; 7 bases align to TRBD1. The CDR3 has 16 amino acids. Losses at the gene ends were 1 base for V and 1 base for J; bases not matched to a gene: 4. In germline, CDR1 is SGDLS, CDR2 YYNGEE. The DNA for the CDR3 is TGTGCCAGCAGCGTAACCACAGGGGAGAACACCGGGGAGCTGTTTTTT. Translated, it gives CASSVTTGENTGELFF.

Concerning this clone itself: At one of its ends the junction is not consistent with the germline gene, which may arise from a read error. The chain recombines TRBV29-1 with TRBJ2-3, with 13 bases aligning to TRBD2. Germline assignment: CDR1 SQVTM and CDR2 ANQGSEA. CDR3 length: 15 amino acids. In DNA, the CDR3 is TGCAGCGTAGAAGGGACTAGCGGGAAAGAAGATACGCAGTATTTT. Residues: CSVEGTSGKEDTQYF.

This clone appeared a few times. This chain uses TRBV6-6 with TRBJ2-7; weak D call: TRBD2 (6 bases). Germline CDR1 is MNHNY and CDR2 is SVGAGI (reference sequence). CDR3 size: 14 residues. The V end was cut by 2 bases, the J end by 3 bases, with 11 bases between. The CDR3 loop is CASSYGRDLYEQYV. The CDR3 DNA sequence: TGTGCCAGCAGTTACGGGCGGGACCTCTACGAGCAGTACGTC.